The rows below give T cell receptor beta chains drawn from one sample of a study of T cell changes during pregnancy in multiple sclerosis. Profiling relied on immunoSEQ multiplex PCR, and the TCRdb table lists in-frame clones only, not all of them. The data contain 15,000 or so clones, approximately 93% of them seen just once; the ten biggest clones take up about 2.6%. Material: peripheral blood, obtained in the second trimester of pregnancy. The receptors here all came from a female donor in good health, enrolled as a control in a pregnancy study. Each CDR3 is given with its conserved first and last residue. D genes are given only for firm matches. Where a row states a size, it is once, few, many or the class of an expanded clone; other rows omit it.

d_call	v_call	j_call	clone_size	cdr3_aa	cdr3_nt
TRBD1	TRBV18	TRBJ1-1	-	CASSPEQGVVEAFF	TGTGCCAGCTCACCTGAGCAGGGGGTAGTAGAAGCTTTCTTT
-	TRBV19	TRBJ1-1	-	CASSIAWANTEAFF	TGTGCCAGTAGTATAGCCTGGGCGAACACTGAAGCTTTCTTT
-	TRBV29-1	TRBJ2-2	-	CSHSVGDTGELFF	TGCAGCCATTCGGTAGGGGACACCGGGGAGCTGTTTTTT
-	TRBV11-3	TRBJ2-1	once	CASSSAEPHNEQFF	TGTGCCAGCAGCTCCGCCGAGCCCCACAATGAGCAGTTCTTC
-	TRBV11-3	TRBJ2-2	-	CASSAGAGLNTGELFF	TGTGCCAGCAGCGCCGGCGCGGGGCTGAACACCGGGGAGCTGTTTTTT
-	TRBV5-1	TRBJ2-5	-	CASSSTWRGETQYF	TGCGCCAGCAGCAGTACGTGGCGAGGAGAGACCCAGTACTTC
-	TRBV7-2	TRBJ2-3	-	CASSRGSTDTQYF	TGTGCCAGCAGCCGGGGTAGCACAGATACGCAGTATTTT
TRBD2	TRBV27	TRBJ2-5	-	CASVAGGPTGIETQYF	TGTGCCAGCGTTGCGGGGGGGCCCACCGGGATCGAGACCCAGTACTTC
-	TRBV29-1	TRBJ2-7	-	CSVLDRDFTYEQYF	TGCAGCGTCCTTGACCGGGACTTTACCTACGAGCAGTACTTC
-	TRBV7-2	TRBJ2-7	-	CASSSLRGGEQYF	TGTGCCAGCAGCTCCCTTCGAGGGGGCGAGCAGTACTTC
-	TRBV7-9	TRBJ2-7	-	CATASSYEQYF	TGTGCCACGGCTAGCTCCTACGAGCAGTACTTC
-	TRBV9	TRBJ2-1	-	CASGHLGEQFF	TGTGCCAGCGGCCATCTAGGAGAGCAGTTCTTC
-	TRBV6-5	TRBJ1-5	-	CASSFGGGSNQPQHF	TGTGCCAGCAGTTTTGGGGGGGGGAGCAATCAGCCCCAGCATTTT
-	TRBV15	TRBJ1-1	-	CATSRGWGRVAFF	TGTGCCACCAGCAGAGGATGGGGCAGGGTAGCTTTCTTT
-	TRBV7-8	TRBJ2-7	-	CASSLGAAGSPYEQYF	TGTGCCAGCAGCTTAGGGGCGGCAGGGTCCCCCTACGAGCAGTACTTC
-	TRBV5-3	TRBJ1-2	-	CARTPRPGGWGYTF	TGTGCCAGAACTCCCCGCCCAGGAGGTTGGGGCTACACCTTC
TRBD1	TRBV6-6	TRBJ1-2	-	CASSLRRDSAFYGYTF	TGTGCCAGCAGTTTACGGCGGGACAGCGCATTCTATGGCTACACCTTC
TRBD1	TRBV6-1	TRBJ2-1	-	CASGRQGYNEQFF	TGTGCCAGCGGGCGACAGGGTTACAATGAGCAGTTCTTC
TRBD1	TRBV5-6	TRBJ1-2	-	CASSPTGNYGYTF	TGTGCCAGCAGCCCGACAGGGAACTATGGCTACACCTTC
-	TRBV2	TRBJ2-1	few	CASSPTRGEQFF	TGTGCCAGCAGTCCGACTAGGGGTGAGCAGTTCTTC
TRBD1	TRBV27	TRBJ1-2	-	CASSSGGTGWGYTF	TGTGCCAGCAGTTCGGGCGGGACAGGGTGGGGCTACACCTTC
TRBD1	TRBV28	TRBJ1-3	-	CASIDDGYRGLSSSGNTIYF	TGTGCCAGCATAGATGACGGCTACAGGGGGCTATCAAGCTCTGGAAACACCATATATTTT
TRBD2	TRBV5-4	TRBJ2-1	-	CASSFSGGSYNEQFF	TGTGCCAGCAGCTTTAGCGGGGGGTCCTACAATGAGCAGTTCTTC
-	TRBV5-6	TRBJ2-1	-	CASSPRGLNYNEQFF	TGTGCCAGCAGTCCCCGGGGTCTGAACTACAATGAGCAGTTCTTC
-	TRBV28	TRBJ2-7	-	CASSTPQVNSYEQYF	TGTGCCAGCAGCACGCCACAGGTTAACTCCTACGAGCAGTACTTC
-	TRBV19	TRBJ1-1	-	CASSWGGRTEAFF	TGTGCCAGCTCCTGGGGGGGGCGTACTGAAGCTTTCTTT
-	TRBV6-5	TRBJ1-6	-	CASSYSFLVRGSPLHF	TGTGCCAGCAGTTACTCTTTCCTGGTTAGGGGGTCACCCCTCCACTTT
-	TRBV19	TRBJ2-1	once	CASTPRNRRYNEQFF	TGTGCCAGTACCCCCCGGAACAGACGCTACAATGAGCAGTTCTTC
TRBD2	TRBV4-2	TRBJ2-2	-	CASSQAGLANTGELFF	TGTGCCAGCAGCCAAGCGGGACTAGCAAACACCGGGGAGCTGTTTTTT
-	TRBV5-6	TRBJ2-4	once	CASSLGTALGIQYF	TGTGCCAGCAGCTTGGGGACAGCCCTTGGCATTCAGTACTTC
-	TRBV6-1	TRBJ2-7	-	CASSRGISYEQYF	TGTGCCAGCAGTAGGGGTATCTCCTACGAGCAGTACTTC
-	TRBV30	TRBJ2-7	-	CAWSALDEQYF	TGTGCCTGGAGTGCCCTCGACGAGCAGTACTTC
-	TRBV30	TRBJ1-3	-	CAWSGGLTGNTIYF	TGTGCCTGGAGTGGGGGACTAACTGGAAACACCATATATTTT
TRBD1	TRBV27	TRBJ2-1	-	CASSLRDSSYNEQFF	TGTGCCAGCAGTTTAAGGGACAGCTCCTACAATGAGCAGTTCTTC
-	TRBV7-3	TRBJ2-7	-	CASSLSGARAYEQYF	TGTGCCAGCAGCTTAAGTGGGGCCAGAGCCTACGAGCAGTACTTC
TRBD1	TRBV4-2	TRBJ2-7	-	CASSQEWTGGPYEQYF	TGTGCCAGCAGCCAAGAATGGACAGGGGGCCCCTACGAGCAGTACTTC
TRBD2	TRBV4-3	TRBJ2-1	-	CASSWTSGRHNEQFF	TGCGCCAGCAGCTGGACTAGCGGGAGGCACAATGAGCAGTTCTTC
TRBD2	TRBV5-1	TRBJ2-5	-	CASSLTGTRGETQYF	TGCGCCAGCAGCTTGACCGGGACTAGGGGGGAGACCCAGTACTTC
-	TRBV6-5	TRBJ2-1	-	CASRPDRSSYNEQFF	TGTGCCAGCAGACCCGATCGCAGCTCCTACAATGAGCAGTTCTTC
-	TRBV19	TRBJ1-1	-	CASSMWTDPLEAFF	TGTGCCAGTAGTATGTGGACAGATCCTCTTGAAGCTTTCTTT
TRBD2	TRBV11-3	TRBJ2-7	-	CASSKREGSYEQYF	TGTGCCAGCAGCAAGCGGGAGGGCTCTTACGAGCAGTACTTC
TRBD2	TRBV28	TRBJ2-3	-	CASSLTRTSGSTDTQYF	TGTGCCAGCAGTTTAACGAGGACTAGCGGTAGCACAGATACGCAGTATTTT
-	TRBV28	TRBJ1-6	-	CASSFGQGNSPLHF	TGTGCCAGCAGTTTTGGGCAGGGAAATTCACCCCTCCACTTT
-	TRBV7-9	TRBJ1-6	-	CASSWQNDNSPLHF	TGTGCCAGCAGCTGGCAAAATGATAATTCACCCCTCCACTTT
TRBD1	TRBV27	TRBJ1-2	-	CASSPRDRGGYTF	TGTGCCAGCAGCCCCAGGGACAGGGGGGGCTACACCTTC
TRBD2	TRBV15	TRBJ2-1	-	CATSRDTLRRGAIYNEQFF	TGTGCCACCAGCAGAGATACCCTCAGGCGGGGGGCTATCTACAATGAGCAGTTCTTC
-	TRBV5-1	TRBJ1-1	once	CASSLEQINTEAFF	TGCGCCAGCAGCTTGGAACAGATAAACACTGAAGCTTTCTTT
TRBD2	TRBV5-1	TRBJ2-5	-	CASSLGGSGSRQETQYF	TGCGCCAGCAGCTTGGGGGGAAGCGGGAGCCGCCAAGAGACCCAGTACTTC
TRBD1	TRBV4-1	TRBJ2-7	-	CASSQGQGAYEQYF	TGCGCCAGCAGCCAAGGACAGGGGGCCTACGAGCAGTACTTC
TRBD2	TRBV28	TRBJ2-3	-	CASSPLFSGRLDTQYF	TGTGCCAGCAGCCCCCTCTTTAGCGGGAGACTAGATACGCAGTATTTT
TRBD2	TRBV11-2	TRBJ2-2	-	CASSLGLAGDTGELFF	TGTGCCAGCAGCTTAGGCCTAGCGGGGGATACCGGGGAGCTGTTTTTT
-	TRBV7-8	TRBJ2-6	-	CASSSGQFSGANVLTF	TGTGCCAGCAGCTCTGGACAATTCTCTGGGGCCAACGTCCTGACTTTC